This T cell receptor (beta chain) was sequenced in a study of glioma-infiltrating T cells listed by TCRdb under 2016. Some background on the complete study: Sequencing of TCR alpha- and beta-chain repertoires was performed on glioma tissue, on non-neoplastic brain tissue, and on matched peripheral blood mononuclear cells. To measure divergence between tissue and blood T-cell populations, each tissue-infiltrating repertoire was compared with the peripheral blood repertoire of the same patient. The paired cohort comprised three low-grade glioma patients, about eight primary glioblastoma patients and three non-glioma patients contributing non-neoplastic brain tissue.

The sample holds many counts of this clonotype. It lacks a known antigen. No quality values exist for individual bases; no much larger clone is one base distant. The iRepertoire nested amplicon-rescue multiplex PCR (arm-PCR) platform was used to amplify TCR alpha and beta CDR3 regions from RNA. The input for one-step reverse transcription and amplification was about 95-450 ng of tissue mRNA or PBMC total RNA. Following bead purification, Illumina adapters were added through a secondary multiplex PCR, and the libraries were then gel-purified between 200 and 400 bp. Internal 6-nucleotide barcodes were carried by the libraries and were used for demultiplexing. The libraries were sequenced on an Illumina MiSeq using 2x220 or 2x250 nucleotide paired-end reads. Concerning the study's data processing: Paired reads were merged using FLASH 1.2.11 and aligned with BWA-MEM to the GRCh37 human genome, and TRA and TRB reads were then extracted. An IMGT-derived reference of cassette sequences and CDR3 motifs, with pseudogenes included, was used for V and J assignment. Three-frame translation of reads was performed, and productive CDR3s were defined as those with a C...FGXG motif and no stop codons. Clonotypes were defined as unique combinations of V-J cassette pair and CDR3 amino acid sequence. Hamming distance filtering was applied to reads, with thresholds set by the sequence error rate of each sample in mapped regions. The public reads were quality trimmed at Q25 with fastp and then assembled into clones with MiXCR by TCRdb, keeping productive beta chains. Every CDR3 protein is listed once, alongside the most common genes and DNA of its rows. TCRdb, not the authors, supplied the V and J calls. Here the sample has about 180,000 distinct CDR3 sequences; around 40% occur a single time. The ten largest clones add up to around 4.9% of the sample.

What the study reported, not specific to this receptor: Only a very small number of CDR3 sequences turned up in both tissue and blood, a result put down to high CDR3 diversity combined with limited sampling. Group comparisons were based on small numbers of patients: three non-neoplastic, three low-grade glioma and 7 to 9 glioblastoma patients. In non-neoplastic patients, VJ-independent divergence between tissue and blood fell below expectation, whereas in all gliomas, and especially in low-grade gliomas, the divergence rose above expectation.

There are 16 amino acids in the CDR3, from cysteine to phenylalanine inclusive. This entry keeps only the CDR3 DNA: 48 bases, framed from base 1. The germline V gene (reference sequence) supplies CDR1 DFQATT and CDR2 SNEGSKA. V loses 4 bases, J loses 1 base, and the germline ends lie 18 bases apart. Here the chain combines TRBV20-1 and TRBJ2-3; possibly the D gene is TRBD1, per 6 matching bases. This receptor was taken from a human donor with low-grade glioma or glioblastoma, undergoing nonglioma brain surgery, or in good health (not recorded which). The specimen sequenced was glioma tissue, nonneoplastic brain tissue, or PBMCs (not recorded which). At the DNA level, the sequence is TGCAGTGCTACGACAAGACCCCCAGGGGGCACAGATACGCAGTATTTT. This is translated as CSATTRPPGGTDTQYF.